Described below is a single T cell receptor (beta chain) sequence and its context. Its cognate antigen is unknown. The CDR3 contains 13 residues. V lost 5 bases, J lost 8 bases, and 13 bases lay in between. In germline, CDR1 is SGHAT, CDR2 FQDESV (reference sequence). This record comes from a study of shared clonotypes between healthy human individuals. Overall study results and limits: Clonotype sharing across several donors was observed for about 5.5% of naive CD4 clonotypes.

The assay was immunoSEQ multiplex PCR, and TCRdb's table has in-frame clones only and misses some. The profile shows about 2.4 million clones, approximately 93% of them singletons. The TCR was taken from a man younger than 35 in good health. Some clones in this sample may be carry-over from other donors' samples. The chain recombines TRBV11-1 with TRBJ2-1; D remains ambiguous. Sequencing was done on a sample of naive CD4+ T cells from PBMCs. Documented subset: CD45RA+ positively selected. This CDR3 reads CASSRDDRYEQFF. As DNA, the CDR3 is TGTGCCAGCAGCCGAGATGATAGGTATGAGCAGTTCTTC.